A selection of T cell receptor beta chains follows, all from one sample in a study of Ad26.COV2.S vaccination and SARS-CoV-2 variants. Sequenced by immunoSEQ multiplex PCR; TCRdb stores in-frame clones only, minus some. The data hold about 380,000 clones, with about four fifths observed a single time. The source was peripheral blood, collected in a trial of Ad26.COV2.S vaccine versus placebo. These receptors all come from a person between 18 and 65 years old who received the Ad26.COV2.S COVID-19 vaccine or a placebo. CDR3s include the opening cysteine and the closing phenylalanine or tryptophan. The D gene is left open where the match is weak. The size entry is marked missing in some rows and otherwise reads once, few, many or a size class.

j_call clone_size v_call d_call cdr3_nt cdr3_aa
TRBJ2-6 NA TRBV7-3 TRBD1 TGTGCCAGCAGCAGACAGGGAAGTGGGGCCAACGTCCTGACTTTC CASSRQGSGANVLTF
TRBJ2-7 NA TRBV15 NA TGTGCCACCAGCAGAGATTCGGGCTACGAGCAGTACTTC CATSRDSGYEQYF
TRBJ2-7 NA TRBV3-1/TRBV3-2 TRBD2 TGTGCCAGCAGTCAGAGGGGAGGGTACGAGCAGTACTTC CASSQRGGYEQYF
TRBJ2-3 NA TRBV9 TRBD2 TGTGCCAGCAGCGAACTAGCGGGAGTTGGGGGCACAGATACGCAGTATTTT CASSELAGVGGTDTQYF
TRBJ1-3 NA TRBV4-2 NA TGTGCCAGCAGCCAAGATTGGGCAGTCAGGGACACCATATATTTT CASSQDWAVRDTIYF
TRBJ1-4 NA TRBV27 NA TGTGCCAGCAGTGCTGGTGAAGGGGGGGTTAATGAAAAACTGTTTTTT CASSAGEGGVNEKLFF
TRBJ1-2 NA TRBV10-2 NA TGCGCCAGCAGTGAGCCGGGGCAGAACTATGGCTACACCTTC CASSEPGQNYGYTF
TRBJ1-1 NA TRBV6-5 NA TGTGCCAGCATTGGAGGGAGGGGGATGAACACTGAAGCTTTCTTT CASIGGRGMNTEAFF
TRBJ2-3 many TRBV6-4 TRBD2 TGTGCCAGCAGTGACTCTAGCGGGGGGGCCACAGATACGCAGTATTTT CASSDSSGGATDTQYF
TRBJ2-7 NA TRBV21-1 NA TGTGCCAGCAGCATACAGGGGGCGGTAAGCACCTACGAGCAGTACTTC CASSIQGAVSTYEQYF
TRBJ2-3 NA TRBV3-1/TRBV3-2 NA TGTGCCAGCAGCTCGGATTCTCAACAGTATTTT CASSSDSQQYF
TRBJ1-1 NA TRBV5-1 NA TGCGCCAGCAGCTTGACCGTTCCCGGAGGGGAAGCTTTCTTT CASSLTVPGGEAFF
TRBJ2-1 NA TRBV27 TRBD2 TGTGCCAGCAGTTTAGGGGGGGACGGAGTCAATGAGCAGTTCTTC CASSLGGDGVNEQFF
TRBJ1-2 NA TRBV10-2 NA TGCGCCAGCACAGGAGTGGACGGAATCTATGGCTACACCTTC CASTGVDGIYGYTF
TRBJ1-2 NA TRBV5-5 TRBD1 TGTGCCAGCAACAACAGGGGGCCGAGAGGCTACACCTTC CASNNRGPRGYTF
TRBJ2-5 NA TRBV5-1 NA TGCGCCAGCAGCTACTCGGACACTCTGGTGGAGACCCAGTACTTC CASSYSDTLVETQYF
TRBJ1-5 NA TRBV18 TRBD1 TGTGCCAGCTCACCCAGGACAGGGGGCCAGCATTTT CASSPRTGGQHF
TRBJ2-5 NA TRBV24-1 TRBD2 TGTGCCACCAGTGTAATAGGACTAGGGAAAGAAGAGACCCAGTACTTC CATSVIGLGKEETQYF
TRBJ1-1 NA TRBV3-1/TRBV3-2 NA TGTGCCGGGCTATCTCAGGTGAACACTGAAGCTTTCTTT CAGLSQVNTEAFF
TRBJ2-6 NA TRBV4-3 NA TGCGCCAGCAGCCAAGACAGTTCACACTCTGGGGCCAACGTCCTGACTTTC CASSQDSSHSGANVLTF